Below are 24 T cell receptor beta chains sequenced from a single sample in a study of T-cell memory formation after mild COVID-19. TCRdb re-analysed the 5' RACE reads in MiXCR, keeping a single row per CDR3 protein. The table includes about 620,000 distinct CDR3 sequences, about 20% detected once. Sequenced sample: PBMCs or a T cell subset sorted from them (not recorded which). The receptor source for this set is an adult woman who had mild COVID-19 (a few samples of this study predate the infection). Cell type and time point are not known.

This clonotype was seen a few times. The rearrangement uses TRBV4-1 and TRBJ2-7; tentative D call: TRBD2 (5 bases). CDR3 length: 16 amino acids. Germline CDR1 MGHRA, CDR2 YSYEKL. Trimming took off 1 base at V and 7 bases at J, with 20 bases between the two ends. Here the CDR3 reads CASSQVGLPKESEQYF. DNA for the CDR3: TGCGCCAGCAGCCAAGTAGGACTCCCCAAAGAATCGGAGCAGTACTTC.

This clonotype was found a few times. The chain is built from TRBV15 and TRBJ2-3, with 12 bases matching TRBD2. The CDR3 contains 18 residues. Trimming removed 4 bases from V and 0 bases from J; junction bases left unmatched: 8. Germline values: CDR1 LNHNV, CDR2 YYDKDF (reference sequence). The CDR3 sequence: CATSTIGGLAGSTDTQYF. The CDR3 DNA reads as TGTGCCACCAGCACTATAGGGGGACTAGCGGGTAGCACAGATACGCAGTATTTT.

The chain has TRBV7-8 and TRBJ2-5, with TRBD2 matching 9 bases. The CDR3 has 16 amino acids. V gave up 4 bases and J gave up 5 bases; unmatched junction bases: 11. Per the germline V gene, CDR1 is SGHVS and CDR2 is FQNEAQ. In DNA form, the CDR3 reads TGTGCCAGCAGCTCTCAGGGGCTAGCGGGACGCGAGACCCAGTACTTC. It specifies CASSSQGLAGRETQYF.

The V gene is TRBV15, the J gene TRBJ1-1; 7 nucleotides line up with TRBD1. Germline V lookup: CDR1 LNHNV, CDR2 YYDKDF (reference sequence). Trimming cost V 0 bases and J 5 bases; bases outside gene matches: 9. The CDR3 runs to 16 residues. The CDR3 coding sequence is TGTGCCACCAGCAGAGACGCTAGGGGGCCGGGGACTGAAGCTTTCTTT. It translates to CATSRDARGPGTEAFF.

This chain links TRBV5-1 with TRBJ1-2, with no clear D. CDR1 is SGHRS and CDR2 is YFSETQ in the germline V gene. The CDR3 is 13 amino acids. Trimming stripped 1 base from V and 5 bases from J, with 9 bases between. The CDR3 loop is CASSLIIQYGYTF. The CDR3 bases are TGCGCCAGCAGCTTGATTATCCAGTATGGCTACACCTTC.

A few counts support this clonotype. The V call is TRBV12-3 or TRBV12-4, the J call TRBJ2-7; D is ambiguous. Trimming took off 5 bases at V and 3 bases at J, with 14 bases between the two ends. The CDR3 length is 14 residues. In nucleotides, the CDR3 is TGTGCCAGCAGTCCCCCAAACGTGGACTACGAGCAGTACTTC. It yields the protein CASSPPNVDYEQYF.

This rearrangement joins TRBV27 to TRBJ2-1, with 12 bases that match TRBD2. Germline V gene data show CDR1 as MNHEY and CDR2 as SMNVEV (reference sequence). The CDR3 runs to 19 residues. V lost 6 bases to trimming and J lost 1 base; unmatched junction nucleotides: 13. CDR3: CASSPGLAGRGRSYNEQFF. DNA of the CDR3: TGTGCCAGCAGCCCCGGACTAGCGGGGAGGGGGAGGTCCTACAATGAGCAGTTCTTC.

V usage is TRBV5-4 and J usage is TRBJ1-1, with unresolved D. The V end was cut by 1 base, the J end by 4 bases, with 11 bases between. The V gene's germline CDR1 is SGHNT and CDR2 YYREEE (reference sequence). The CDR3 totals 14 residues. The CDR3 here is CASSLKDLTTEAFF. CDR3 in DNA: TGTGCCAGCAGCTTGAAAGACCTAACCACTGAAGCTTTCTTT.

The chain joins TRBV19 to TRBJ2-5, with D uncertain. The germline V gene has CDR1 LNHDA and CDR2 SQIVND (reference sequence). V lost 5 bases to trimming and J lost 5 bases, with 18 bases between them. This CDR3 region has 15 residues. CDR3 amino acids: CASSLSHGSAETQYF. The CDR3 DNA sequence: TGTGCCAGTAGTCTCTCCCATGGTAGTGCGGAGACCCAGTACTTC.

This clonotype was seen more than once but under ten times. This rearrangement joins TRBV7-9 to TRBJ2-1; 10 bases are a match to TRBD2. Looked up from germline, CDR1 is SEHNR and CDR2 is FQNEAQ (reference sequence). The J segment lost 2 bases and the V segment lost 8 bases, leaving 3 bases of the junction unmatched. This CDR3 has 14 residues. CDR3 in amino acids: CASAGTSAYNEQFF. The DNA for the CDR3 is TGTGCCAGCGCCGGGACTAGCGCCTACAATGAGCAGTTCTTC.

This clonotype was counted between two and nine times. The J gene is TRBJ2-1, the V gene TRBV11-3, with TRBD2 identical over 14 bases. CDR1 and CDR2 from the germline V gene are SGHNT and YENEEA. J gave up 5 bases and V 5 bases, and 5 bases lay outside the gene matches. This CDR3 region has 16 residues. CDR3 DNA: TGTGCCAGCAGCGTCGGACTAGCGGGAGGAAACAATGAGCAGTTCTTC. It is translated as CASSVGLAGGNNEQFF.

The chain links TRBV12-3 or TRBV12-4 to TRBJ2-3; maybe TRBD1 (5 bases). The CDR3 runs 13 residues. Trimming pared 7 bases from V and 3 bases from J, leaving 11 bases between. The CDR3 nucleotides are TGTGCCAGCACCTCGACAGAAACAGATACGCAGTATTTT. Residues: CASTSTETDTQYF.

The gene calls are TRBV7-9 and TRBJ1-5, with D possibly matching TRBD1 (5 bases). Germline V lookup: CDR1 SEHNR, CDR2 FQNEAQ (reference sequence). The length of the CDR3 is 16 residues. Trimming took off 2 bases at V and 0 bases at J, with 11 bases between the two ends. CDR3 coding DNA: TGTGCCAGCAGCTTATCGGTAGGGGATAGCAATCAGCCCCAGCATTTT. Protein: CASSLSVGDSNQPQHF.

The chain uses TRBV7-8 and TRBJ1-5, with a weak D call TRBD1 (6 bases). This CDR3 comprises 15 residues. Trimming removed 1 base at V and 3 bases at J, with 10 bases between. Germline assignment: CDR1 SGHVS and CDR2 FQNEAQ. CDR3 sequence: CASSLVAGANQPQHF. The CDR3 DNA reads TGTGCCAGCAGCTTAGTGGCGGGGGCCAATCAGCCCCAGCATTTT.

The chain is built from TRBV10-3 and TRBJ2-1, with 8 nucleotides matching TRBD2. Trimming removed 6 bases from V and 3 bases from J; junction bases left unmatched: 7. CDR1 and CDR2 (germline): ENHRY, SYGVKD. This CDR3 is built from 15 residues. The CDR3 loop reads CAISTGTSVYNEQFF. The CDR3 region has the DNA TGTGCCATCAGCACCGGGACTAGTGTCTACAATGAGCAGTTCTTC.

The genes are TRBV7-9 and TRBJ2-1; 7 nucleotides match TRBD1. V was clipped by 5 bases and J by 7 bases; unmatched bases: 14. Germline values: CDR1 SEHNR, CDR2 FQNEAQ (reference sequence). The CDR3 loop spans 16 amino acids. The CDR3 region has the DNA TGTGCCAGCAGCCTACGGACAGGCCCCGCTTCTAATGAGCAGTTCTTC. Translated: CASSLRTGPASNEQFF.

The chain uses TRBV27 and TRBJ1-3, with D unclear. Germline CDR1 is MNHEY and CDR2 is SMNVEV (reference sequence). The CDR3 spans 15 residues. Trimming pared 4 bases from V and 3 bases from J, leaving 13 bases between. The CDR3: CASSSLGQYGNTIYF. For the CDR3, the DNA is TGTGCCAGCAGTTCTCTAGGGCAGTATGGAAACACCATATATTTT.

V is TRBV6-2 or TRBV6-3 and J is TRBJ2-1; TRBD2 might be the D (6 bases). Trimming shortened V by 1 base and J by 9 bases, and 19 bases separated the two germline ends. From germline, CDR1 is MNHEY and CDR2 SVGEGT. This CDR3 is 16 amino acids long. The chain's CDR3 is CASSYLPGSGDGEQFF. CDR3 in DNA: TGTGCCAGCAGTTACTTACCCGGTAGCGGAGACGGTGAGCAGTTCTTC.

This clonotype has just a few counts. The rearrangement joins TRBV12-3 or TRBV12-4 to TRBJ2-1; D not resolved. V gave up 6 bases and J gave up 7 bases, with 19 bases separating them. The CDR3 is 15 amino acids. CDR3 DNA: TGTGCCAGCAGGAGAGACAAAGCCATTCCAAATGAGCAGTTCTTC. This codes for CASRRDKAIPNEQFF.

This chain links TRBV9 with TRBJ2-3, with 8 bases fitting TRBD1. Trimming removed 3 bases from V and 2 bases from J; junction bases left unmatched: 8. CDR1 is SGDLS and CDR2 is YYNGEE in the germline V gene. CDR3 length: 16 amino acids. CDR3 in DNA: TGTGCCAGCAGCGGGAATACAGGGGGGAACACAGATACGCAGTATTTT. Amino acid sequence: CASSGNTGGNTDTQYF.

The chain is built from TRBV5-1 and TRBJ2-1; 12 positions agree with TRBD2. J gave up 0 bases and V 1 base, and 11 bases lay outside the gene matches. The CDR3 contains 20 residues. From germline, CDR1 is SGHRS and CDR2 YFSETQ. CDR3 loop: CASSLLELAGGPFSYNEQFF. CDR3 DNA sequence: TGCGCCAGCAGCTTGCTAGAACTAGCGGGAGGCCCCTTCTCCTACAATGAGCAGTTCTTC.

The genes are TRBV7-3 and TRBJ2-1; the D call may be TRBD1 or TRBD2 (6 bases each). The V end lost 0 bases, the J end lost 6 bases, and 15 bases lay between the germline ends. The CDR3 totals 16 residues. Germline CDR1 SGHTA, CDR2 FQGTGA. The CDR3 loop is CASSLTSGGGVNEQFF. The CDR3, as DNA: TGTGCCAGCAGCTTAACATCAGGAGGGGGAGTCAATGAGCAGTTCTTC.

V gene TRBV9 combines with J gene TRBJ2-3; a possible D gene is TRBD2 (5 bases). V lost 2 bases, J lost 6 bases, and 16 bases lay in between. CDR3 length equals 15 residues. Germline V gives CDR1 SGDLS, CDR2 YYNGEE. The CDR3 loop is CASSVGGSLRDTQYF. In DNA form, the CDR3 reads TGTGCCAGCAGCGTCGGAGGCTCCCTTAGGGATACGCAGTATTTT.

The rearrangement links TRBV4-1 to TRBJ2-1, with 7 bases identical to TRBD1. From germline, CDR1 is MGHRA and CDR2 YSYEKL. The CDR3 covers 14 residues. After removal of 3 bases from V and 4 bases from J, the junction contained 3 bases not matched to a gene. The CDR3 is CASSHLQGYNEQFF. CDR3 in DNA: TGCGCCAGCAGCCATCTACAGGGGTACAATGAGCAGTTCTTC.